This is a list of T cell receptor beta chains from one sample in a study of CD8 T cells in ankylosing spondylitis. Each CDR3 protein is one row after TCRdb ran MiXCR on the 5' RACE reads. The sample has around 320,000 distinct CDR3 sequences; more than 20% are singletons. The sequenced material came from blood, either unsorted or a sorted T cell fraction (not recorded which). These receptors were collected from a female donor with ankylosing spondylitis or in good health (not recorded which). Both conserved end residues are part of each CDR3. Each record gives: J gene, D gene, V gene, clone size, CDR3 DNA, CDR3 protein. A D gene is named only where the DNA matches it firmly. A clone size is listed for some rows: how often the clone was seen (once, few, many), or a class if it is expanded.

>TRBJ2-7|.|TRBV5-5|many
TGTGCCAGCAGCTCGTCGTCAGCTCCAAACGAGCAGTACTTC
CASSSSSAPNEQYF
>TRBJ2-1|.|TRBV25-1|.
TGTGCCAGCAGTGGCGGGGTGAATGAGCAGTTCTTC
CASSGGVNEQFF
>TRBJ2-5|TRBD1|TRBV20-1|few
TGCAGTGCTCGCAGGGGGCTCGGGGAGACCCAGTACTTC
CSARRGLGETQYF
>TRBJ1-5|TRBD1|TRBV20-1|few
TGCAGTGCTAGAGTTACAGGGGGACATAGCAATCAGCCCCAGCATTTT
CSARVTGGHSNQPQHF
>TRBJ1-3|.|TRBV20-1|few
TGCAGTGCCCTGGGTCCTGGAAACACCATATATTTT
CSALGPGNTIYF
>TRBJ2-7|.|TRBV6-1|.
TGTGCCAGCAATGAAGGACAGAGACCCTACGAGCAGTACTTC
CASNEGQRPYEQYF
>TRBJ1-2|.|TRBV6-2/TRBV6-3|few
TGTGCCAGCAGTTACTCGACCAGGGTCTATGGCTACACCTTC
CASSYSTRVYGYTF
>TRBJ2-1|TRBD2|TRBV12-3/TRBV12-4|many
TGTGCCAGCAGTTATCTAGCGGGAGGGCCCAATGAGCAGTTCTTC
CASSYLAGGPNEQFF
>TRBJ2-5|TRBD2|TRBV19|.
TGTGCCAGTAGTTTGGCGGGAGCGGGAGAGACCCAGTACTTC
CASSLAGAGETQYF
>TRBJ2-1|TRBD1|TRBV20-1|.
TGCAGTGCTCCCCGGACAGGGCTCAATGAGCAGTTCTTC
CSAPRTGLNEQFF
>TRBJ1-4|TRBD1|TRBV7-3|.
TGTGCCAGCAGCTCAGACAGGGGGAGACCTAATGAAAAACTGTTTTTT
CASSSDRGRPNEKLFF
>TRBJ1-5|.|TRBV12-3/TRBV12-4|.
TGTGCCAGCAACTCCCTCGGGGGAAAGGATCAGCCCCAGCATTTT
CASNSLGGKDQPQHF
>TRBJ2-7|.|TRBV20-1|.
TGCAGTGCTAGAGGGGAGTTGGGGGTGAACGAGCAGTACTTC
CSARGELGVNEQYF
>TRBJ2-3|TRBD2|TRBV2|.
TGTACCTGCAGTTTAGCGGGACTAGCGATAGAGGGTTCCACAGATACGCAGTATTTT
CTCSLAGLAIEGSTDTQYF
>TRBJ2-2|.|TRBV6-2/TRBV6-3|few
TGTGCCAGCAGTTACGGGCTCACCGGGGAGCTGTTTTTT
CASSYGLTGELFF
>TRBJ1-5|.|TRBV12-5|.
TGTGCTAGTGGTTTAGACGCAAGGAATCAGCCCCAGCATTTT
CASGLDARNQPQHF
>TRBJ2-2|TRBD2|TRBV6-1|.
TGTGCCAGCAGGGGGACTAGCGGGATCTCCGGGGAGCTGTTTTTT
CASRGTSGISGELFF
>TRBJ2-2|.|TRBV12-5|.
TGTGCTAGTGTTCGGGACAACCTGAACACCGGGGAGCTGTTTTTT
CASVRDNLNTGELFF
>TRBJ2-7|.|TRBV7-2|few
TGTGCCAGCAGCTTAGCCACAGCATTACGTGAGCAGTACTTC
CASSLATALREQYF
>TRBJ1-4|.|TRBV20-1|.
TGCAGTGCCGTCCGGGACCCAAATGAAAAACTGTTTTTT
CSAVRDPNEKLFF
>TRBJ1-1|.|TRBV30|.
TGTGCCTGGAGTGTAAGGGGTGAAGCTTTCTTT
CAWSVRGEAFF
>TRBJ2-1|TRBD2|TRBV20-1|.
TGCAGTGCCACACAGACGGGACTACGCTACAATGAGCAGTTCTTC
CSATQTGLRYNEQFF
>TRBJ2-4|TRBD2|TRBV12-3/TRBV12-4|many
TGTGCCAGCAGTCCTCGGGGGGCGCGTAGCGGGGGGACCAAAAACATTCAGTACTTC
CASSPRGARSGGTKNIQYF
>TRBJ1-1|.|TRBV7-9|.
TGTGCCAGCAGCGCAGGGGATTTGACTGAAGCTTTCTTT
CASSAGDLTEAFF
>TRBJ2-7|TRBD2|TRBV7-2|.
TGTGCCAGCAGCTTATTGCTAGCGGGAGAGTACGAGCAGTACTTC
CASSLLLAGEYEQYF
>TRBJ2-3|TRBD1|TRBV3-1|few
TGTGCCAGCACCGGGACAGGAACTGATACGCAGTATTTT
CASTGTGTDTQYF
>TRBJ2-5|.|TRBV20-1|few
TGCAGTGCTAGGCGGGACAGAGCAGAGACCCAGTACTTC
CSARRDRAETQYF
>TRBJ2-2|.|TRBV6-5|.
TGTGCCTCCCGGGGTCTCACCGGGGAGCTGTTTTTT
CASRGLTGELFF
>TRBJ2-7|TRBD2|TRBV6-1|few
TGTGCCAGCAAGGCACTAGCGAGACTCGAGCAGTACTTC
CASKALARLEQYF
>TRBJ2-7|.|TRBV11-2|many
TGTGCCAGCAGTTCCGGGACTCCATCCTACGAGCAGTACTTC
CASSSGTPSYEQYF
>TRBJ1-2|TRBD1|TRBV12-3/TRBV12-4|many
TGTGCCAGCAGTCAACAGGGGCGGTATAGCTACACCTTC
CASSQQGRYSYTF